The text below deals with one T cell receptor (beta chain). The CDR3 is made up of 15 amino acids. Trimming removed 2 bases from V and 5 bases from J; junction bases left unmatched: 10. Per the germline V gene, CDR1 is GTSNPN and CDR2 is SVGIG (reference sequence). The sample belongs to a study of blood T cell repertoires in COVID-19. Across the study: The analysed material was cDNA or gDNA that came from T cells, B-cell-depleted T cells, or PBMCs.

In the authors' methods: By means of reference gene primer amplification, nucleated cell counts were estimated. Generated by immunoSEQ multiplex PCR, the TCRdb table keeps only in-frame clones and is missing some. V, J and clone size are those of that table, while D and trimming were read from the DNA. Of around 86,000 clones detected, approximately 85% appear once; the ten largest clones hold around 12%. The TCR comes from a human donor in a cohort sampled during active COVID-19. The chain uses TRBV30 and TRBJ2-5, with 8 bases fitting TRBD2. The sample comprised peripheral blood. CDR3: CAWSTQRGYRETQYF. The CDR3 DNA follows: TGTGCCTGGAGTACCCAGCGGGGGTATAGGGAGACCCAGTACTTC.